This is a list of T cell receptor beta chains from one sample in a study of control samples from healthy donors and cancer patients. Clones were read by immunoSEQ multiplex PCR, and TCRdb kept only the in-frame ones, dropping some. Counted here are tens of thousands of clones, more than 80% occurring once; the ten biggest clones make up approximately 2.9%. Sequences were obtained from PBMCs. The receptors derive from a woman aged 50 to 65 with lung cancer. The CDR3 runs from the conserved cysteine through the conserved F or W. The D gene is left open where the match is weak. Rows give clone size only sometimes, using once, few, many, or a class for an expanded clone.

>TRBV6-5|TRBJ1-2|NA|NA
CASSYSRTYGYTF
TGTGCCAGCAGTTACTCGAGAACCTATGGCTACACCTTC
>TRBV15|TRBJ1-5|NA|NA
CATSTAGFSNQPQHF
TGTGCCACCAGCACCGCGGGATTTAGCAATCAGCCCCAGCATTTT
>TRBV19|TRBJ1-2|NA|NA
CASSAGLDYGYTF
TGTGCCAGTAGCGCAGGGTTGGACTATGGCTACACCTTC
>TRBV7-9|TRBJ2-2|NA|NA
CASRQPLVTGELFF
TGTGCCAGCAGACAGCCCCTAGTCACCGGGGAGCTGTTTTTT
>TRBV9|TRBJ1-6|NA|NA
CASSPRVSADNSPLHF
TGTGCCAGCAGCCCGAGAGTATCAGCAGATAATTCACCCCTCCACTTT
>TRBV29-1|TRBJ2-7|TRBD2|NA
CSVVGGANYEQYF
TGCAGCGTTGTCGGGGGGGCGAACTACGAGCAGTACTTC
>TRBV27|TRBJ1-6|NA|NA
CASSLGQTSSYNSPLHF
TGTGCCAGCAGTTTAGGGCAGACGAGCTCCTATAATTCACCCCTCCACTTT
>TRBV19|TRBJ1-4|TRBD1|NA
CASSYWTGLPLTSTNEKLFF
TGTGCCAGTAGTTACTGGACAGGTCTCCCGCTGACCTCAACTAATGAAAAACTGTTTTTT
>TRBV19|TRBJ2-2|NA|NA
CASSITGELFF
TGTGCCAGTAGTATAACCGGGGAGCTGTTTTTT
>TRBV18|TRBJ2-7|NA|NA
CASSPPSLYEQYF
TGTGCCAGCTCACCACCATCCCTTTACGAGCAGTACTTC
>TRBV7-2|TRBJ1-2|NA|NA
CASGKRQTNYGYTF
TGTGCCAGCGGCAAAAGACAGACTAACTATGGCTACACCTTC
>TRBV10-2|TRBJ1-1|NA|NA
CASGLDTEAFF
TGCGCCAGCGGATTAGACACTGAAGCTTTCTTT
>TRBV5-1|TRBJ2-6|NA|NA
CASSSTGSLRGANVLTF
TGCGCCAGCAGCTCAACGGGCTCCCTAAGAGGGGCCAACGTCCTGACTTTC
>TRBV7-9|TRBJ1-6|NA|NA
CASSSEGVVSPLHF
TGTGCCAGCAGCTCGGAAGGGGTGGTTTCACCCCTCCACTTT
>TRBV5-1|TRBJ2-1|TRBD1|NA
CASSSPDRANEQFF
TGCGCCAGCAGCTCCCCCGACAGGGCGAATGAGCAGTTCTTC
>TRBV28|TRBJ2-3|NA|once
CASSFPVTDTQYF
TGTGCCAGCAGTTTCCCCGTCACAGATACGCAGTATTTT
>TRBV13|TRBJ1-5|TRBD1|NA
CASSRTGSNQPQHF
TGTGCCAGCAGCCGGACAGGGAGCAATCAGCCCCAGCATTTT
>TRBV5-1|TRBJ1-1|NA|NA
CASSLEARTNTEAFF
TGCGCCAGCAGCTTGGAAGCAAGAACGAACACTGAAGCTTTCTTT
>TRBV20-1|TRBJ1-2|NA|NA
CSAGTFYGYTF
TGCAGTGCCGGGACGTTTTATGGCTACACCTTC
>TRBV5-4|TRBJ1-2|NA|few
CASSLFSVNYGYTF
TGTGCCAGCAGCTTGTTTAGTGTTAACTATGGCTACACCTTC
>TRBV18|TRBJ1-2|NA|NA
CASSPLQLGATHMNYGYTF
TGTGCCAGCTCACCACTACAGCTAGGGGCCACACATATGAACTATGGCTACACCTTC
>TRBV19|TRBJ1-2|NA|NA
CATSLGNGYTF
TGTGCCACCTCTCTTGGGAACGGCTACACCTTC
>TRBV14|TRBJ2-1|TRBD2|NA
CASSQDSLAGGRWNEQFF
TGTGCCAGCAGCCAAGATAGTCTAGCGGGGGGCAGGTGGAATGAGCAGTTCTTC
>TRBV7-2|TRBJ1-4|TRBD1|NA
CASSNRQGLNEKLFF
TGTGCCAGCAGCAATCGACAGGGGCTTAATGAAAAACTGTTTTTT
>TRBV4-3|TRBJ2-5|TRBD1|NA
CASSQNRGQETQYF
TGCGCCAGCAGCCAAAACAGGGGGCAGGAGACCCAGTACTTC
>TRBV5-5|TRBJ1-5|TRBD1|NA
CASRDRPQSNQPQHF
TGTGCCAGCCGGGACAGACCTCAAAGCAATCAGCCCCAGCATTTT
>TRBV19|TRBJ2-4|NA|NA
CASSVISTTGAKNIQYF
TGTGCCAGTAGCGTAATTTCAACGACGGGAGCCAAAAACATTCAGTACTTC
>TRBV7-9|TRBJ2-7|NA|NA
CASSWDGSSYEQYF
TGTGCCAGCAGCTGGGACGGCAGCTCCTACGAGCAGTACTTC
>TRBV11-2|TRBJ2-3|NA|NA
CASSPRLGADTQYF
TGTGCCAGCAGCCCTCGACTAGGGGCAGATACGCAGTATTTT
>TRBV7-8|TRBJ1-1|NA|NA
CASSPAGGQNAAVGAFF
TGTGCCAGCAGCCCGGCGGGGGGGCAGAATGCCGCCGTGGGCGCTTTCTTT
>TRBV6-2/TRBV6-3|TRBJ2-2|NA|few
CASSYSTSSNTGELFF
TGTGCCAGCAGTTACTCGACAAGTTCGAACACCGGGGAGCTGTTTTTT
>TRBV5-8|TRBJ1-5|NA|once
CASRSRDVSNSNQPQHF
TGTGCCAGCAGGTCCAGAGACGTTAGTAATAGCAATCAGCCCCAGCATTTT
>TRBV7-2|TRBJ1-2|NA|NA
CASTIQRSGGYTF
TGTGCCAGCACCATACAGCGGTCTGGCGGCTACACCTTC
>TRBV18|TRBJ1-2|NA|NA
CASSPSARTGYGHTF
TGTGCCAGCTCACCATCAGCCCGGACGGGCTATGGCCACACCTTC
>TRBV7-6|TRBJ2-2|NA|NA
CASVPTANTGELFF
TGTGCCAGCGTCCCAACCGCGAACACCGGGGAGCTGTTTTTT
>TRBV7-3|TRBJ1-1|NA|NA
CASSPSGGNTEAFF
TGTGCCAGCAGCCCCTCTGGAGGGAACACTGAAGCTTTCTTT
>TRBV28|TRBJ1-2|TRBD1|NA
CASSLDRGDNYGYTF
TGTGCCAGCAGTTTGGACAGGGGTGATAACTATGGCTACACCTTC
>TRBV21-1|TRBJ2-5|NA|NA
CASSKRGTGGAETQYF
TGTGCCAGCAGCAAAAGGGGGACAGGGGGCGCAGAGACCCAGTACTTC
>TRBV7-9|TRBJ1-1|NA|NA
CASSLEDRERAFF
TGTGCCAGCAGCTTAGAGGATCGGGAAAGAGCTTTCTTT
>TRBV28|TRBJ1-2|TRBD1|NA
CASTQGGGSNYGYTF
TGTGCCAGCACCCAGGGGGGCGGGTCTAACTATGGCTACACCTTC
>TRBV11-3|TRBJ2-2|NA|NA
CASSFQGTNTGELFF
TGTGCCAGCAGCTTCCAGGGGACGAACACCGGGGAGCTGTTTTTT
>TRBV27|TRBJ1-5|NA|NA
CASSPTGGPGNQPQHF
TGTGCCAGCAGCCCGACAGGCGGACCAGGCAATCAGCCCCAGCATTTT
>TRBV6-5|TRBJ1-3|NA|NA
CASSSGSGNTIYF
TGTGCCAGCAGTTCTGGCTCTGGAAACACCATATATTTT
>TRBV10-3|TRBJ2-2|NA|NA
CAISPSLGRADVTGELFF
TGTGCCATCAGTCCGTCACTGGGACGAGCAGACGTCACCGGGGAGCTGTTTTTT
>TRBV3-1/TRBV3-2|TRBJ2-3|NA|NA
CASSHGQGDTQYF
TGTGCCAGCAGCCACGGGCAAGGAGATACGCAGTATTTT